This T cell receptor (beta chain) was found in a study of blood T cell repertoires in COVID-19. Study-wide context: Samples of COVID-19 (acute and convalescent) were obtained from the United States, Italy and Spain. In each case, the material was cDNA or gDNA derived from T cells, B-cell-depleted T cells, or PBMCs.

Assay used: immunoSEQ multiplex PCR; TCRdb lists only in-frame clones, some missing. The data contain about 110,000 clones, roughly 80% of them singletons. J gave up 5 bases and V 7 bases, and 16 bases lay outside the gene matches. Germline V lookup: CDR1 MDHEN, CDR2 SYDVKM. This CDR3 region has 16 residues. This sequence joins TRBV28 and TRBJ2-5; 7 bases align to TRBD2. Sequenced: peripheral blood. The source of this sequence is a woman in her sixties or seventies with acute or convalescent COVID-19. This CDR3 is CASTRGRGGSYETQYF. The CDR3 DNA sequence: TGTGCCAGCACTCGCGGGCGTGGCGGGAGCTATGAGACCCAGTACTTC.